This T cell receptor beta chain was profiled in a study of T cells in Graves' hyperthyroidism and ophthalmopathy. Study-wide points: Prediction of ophthalmopathy progression came a median about 6 months pre-onset.

Regarding this clonotype: As yet, its antigen is unknown.

V lost 0 bases, J lost 4 bases, and 5 bases stayed unmatched. The germline V gene encodes CDR1 LNHNV and CDR2 YYDKDF (reference sequence). This CDR3 spans 15 amino acids. Amplified regions were TCR beta CDR3 sequences from RNA transcripts. HTBI primers were the set used in a first-round RT-PCR of the TCR CDR3. TCRdb reanalysed the multiplex PCR reads using MiXCR and keeps one entry per CDR3 protein. This sample has roughly 520,000 distinct CDR3 sequences, with roughly 24% found just once. The receptor comes from a woman under 40 with Graves' ophthalmopathy. Sequencing was carried out using blood. The V call is TRBV15, the J call TRBJ2-7, with 8 nucleotides matching TRBD1. The CDR3 nucleotides read TGTGCCACCAGCAGAGAAAGACAGGGGATTTACGAGCAGTACTTC. Translating gives CATSRERQGIYEQYF.